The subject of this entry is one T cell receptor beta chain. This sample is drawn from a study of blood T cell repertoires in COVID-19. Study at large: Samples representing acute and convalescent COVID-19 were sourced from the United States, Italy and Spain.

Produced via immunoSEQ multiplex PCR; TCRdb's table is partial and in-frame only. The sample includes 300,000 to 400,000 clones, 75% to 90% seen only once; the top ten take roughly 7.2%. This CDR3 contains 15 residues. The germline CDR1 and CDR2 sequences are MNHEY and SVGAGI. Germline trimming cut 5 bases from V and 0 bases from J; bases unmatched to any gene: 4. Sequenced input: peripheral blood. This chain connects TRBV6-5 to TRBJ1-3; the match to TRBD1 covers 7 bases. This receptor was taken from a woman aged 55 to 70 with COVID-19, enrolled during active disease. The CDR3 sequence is CASSRDRSSGNTIYF. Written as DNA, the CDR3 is TGTGCCAGCAGTCGGGACAGAAGCTCTGGAAACACCATATATTTT.